Detailed here is one T cell receptor beta chain. What it recognizes is unknown. The data were obtained in a study of cytomegalovirus exposure and HLA in healthy donors. Amplification used 60 Vbeta primers and 13 Jbeta primers. Only in-frame clones appear in the TCRdb table, and some are missing; sequencing was by immunoSEQ multiplex PCR. This sample has around 120,000 clones; roughly three quarters occur once, and the top ten carry over 1.5%. Study-level findings and limits: A missense variant in DCLRE1C was later tied to TCR beta V- and J-gene trimming. Presence/absence comparisons presumed near-even sequencing depth among donors.

Looked up from germline, CDR1 is MNHNY and CDR2 is SVGAGI (reference sequence). The V segment lost 8 bases and the J segment 5 bases; nucleotides outside the gene matches: 8. The CDR3 is 14 amino acids. V usage is TRBV6-6 and J usage is TRBJ1-4; 7 bases are a match to TRBD1. The source of this sequence is a woman aged 18-29 years in good health and CMV-seronegative. The sequencing input was PBMCs. The CDR3 bases are TGTGCCAGCCGTCTCGGGACAGCAAATGAAAAACTGTTTTTT. Translated: CASRLGTANEKLFF.